This TCR beta chain was recovered during a study of T cell responses to AZD1222 COVID-19 vaccine. About the study: Both about-4-week and about-12-week second-dose recipients were combined. The study, taken as a whole, reports: Distributed over spike, vaccine-associated CD4 TCRs predominated at 160-218 and 743-854. Females made up more of the donors, who were largely white British, and clonal diversity may have come out too low. With two AZD1222 doses given, Spike-specific TCR breadth and depth both rose.

As for this clone: Its antigen is not identified.

The V gene's germline CDR1 is LGHNA and CDR2 YSLEER. V was trimmed by 0 bases and J by 1 base, leaving 10 bases between them. The CDR3 totals 15 residues. TCRdb keeps only in-frame clones here, not all; method: immunoSEQ multiplex PCR. The table records roughly 29,000 clones, approximately 93% of them present only once. The chain is built from TRBV4-3 and TRBJ2-7; no clear D gene. The source is an adult in good health. The material was peripheral blood, obtained on day 0 of AZD1222 vaccination. The CDR3 reads CASSQDLGFSYEQYF. The CDR3 coding sequence is TGCGCCAGCAGCCAAGATCTTGGATTTTCCTACGAGCAGTACTTC.